Listed below are T cell receptor beta chains from one sample, sequenced in a study of T cell clones after liver transplantation. The repertoire was sequenced with immunoSEQ multiplex PCR; TCRdb's copy has only in-frame clones and lacks some. The sample has roughly 120,000 clones; 90% are singletons. Sample: CD4+ T cells from blood, taken 12 months after liver transplant. These receptors came from a human patient who received a liver transplant. Some T cells may trace back to the graft donor. The CDR3 runs from the conserved cysteine through the conserved F or W. D genes are given only for firm matches. Where a row states a size, it is once, few, many or the class of an expanded clone; other rows omit it.

D gene,clone size,V gene,J gene,CDR3 DNA,CDR3 protein
NA,NA,TRBV28,TRBJ1-2,TGTGCCAGCAGTTTCCCAGGGGCCTATGGCTACACCTTC,CASSFPGAYGYTF
TRBD1,NA,TRBV5-1,TRBJ2-5,TGCGCCAGCAGCGTGGGACAGATTTTGCTAACTCAAGAGACCCAGTACTTC,CASSVGQILLTQETQYF
NA,NA,TRBV7-2,TRBJ2-7,TGTGCCAGCAGCTTAAAGGGGGCCTACGAGCAGTACTTC,CASSLKGAYEQYF
TRBD1,NA,TRBV10-3,TRBJ2-3,TGTGCCATCGCCCGGGACAGGGCATCGGATACGCAGTATTTT,CAIARDRASDTQYF
TRBD2,NA,TRBV6-4,TRBJ2-1,TGTGCCAGCAGTGACCTAGCGGGAGCATACAATGAGCAGTTCTTC,CASSDLAGAYNEQFF
NA,NA,TRBV12-5,TRBJ2-7,TGTGCTAGTGGTTTGGAAGCCTACGAGCAGTACTTC,CASGLEAYEQYF
NA,NA,TRBV27,TRBJ1-2,TGTGCCAGCAGTTTATCGGGGCAGGGCGGGGGCTACACCTTC,CASSLSGQGGGYTF
TRBD2,NA,TRBV4-2,TRBJ2-7,TGTGCCAGCAGCCCCCCGGGACTAGCGGGACAGCAGTACTTC,CASSPPGLAGQQYF
NA,NA,TRBV14,TRBJ1-2,TGTGCCAGCCACGAGGGGAACTATGGCTACACCTTC,CASHEGNYGYTF
NA,once,TRBV6-5,TRBJ1-4,TGTGCCAGCAGTTACTCAGGGACGTCTAATGAAAAACTGTTTTTT,CASSYSGTSNEKLFF
TRBD2,NA,TRBV7-9,TRBJ2-3,TGTGCCAGCAGCGGGCCGGGACTAGCGGGAGGTAACCGCACAGATACGCAGTATTTT,CASSGPGLAGGNRTDTQYF
TRBD1,NA,TRBV29-1,TRBJ1-2,TGCAGCGTCAGCCAGGGGGTTAACTATGGCTACACCTTC,CSVSQGVNYGYTF
NA,NA,TRBV7-3,TRBJ2-1,TGTGCCAGCAGCCCAAACAAACCGACTAGTACCTACAATGAGCAGTTCTTC,CASSPNKPTSTYNEQFF
NA,NA,TRBV18,TRBJ2-5,TGTGCCAGCTCACCAGACGGCAAGGGGGAGACCCAGTACTTC,CASSPDGKGETQYF
NA,once,TRBV27,TRBJ2-3,TGTGCCAGCAGTCTCGATAGCGGAACACAAACGAATACGCAGTATTTT,CASSLDSGTQTNTQYF
NA,NA,TRBV7-2,TRBJ1-1,TGTGCCAGCAGCTTAGGGTCTGGGCTCAAGAACACTGAAGCTTTCTTT,CASSLGSGLKNTEAFF
TRBD2,NA,TRBV9,TRBJ2-3,TGTGCCAGCAGCCCGGGGAATAGCGGGAGGTTCACAGATACGCAGTATTTT,CASSPGNSGRFTDTQYF